The 27 T cell receptor beta chains below come from one sample, sequenced in a study of T-cell reconstitution after alpha-beta-depleted transplantation in children. It was with unique molecular identifiers that the TCRbeta library was prepared. TCRdb re-derived calls from the PCR reads in MiXCR, one entry per CDR3 protein. The sample has about 610,000 distinct CDR3 sequences, roughly 10% seen once; the top ten hold less than 5%. The sequences come from PBMCs from the stem cell graft donor, collected from the stem cell graft. These receptors were collected from a human donor who donated a stem cell graft to a child with acute myeloid leukemia.

The chain joins TRBV6-4 to TRBJ2-1, with 11 positions matching TRBD2. The CDR3 sequence is 15 residues long. The V segment lost 6 bases and the J segment 9 bases; nucleotides outside the gene matches: 10. Germline V gene data show CDR1 as MRHNA and CDR2 as SNTAGT. The CDR3 loop is CASSTIAGGRSEQFF. CDR3 DNA sequence: TGTGCCAGCAGCACCATAGCGGGAGGGCGATCTGAGCAGTTCTTC.

The table lists this clonotype with a few counts. The chain uses TRBV7-3 and TRBJ2-1; tentative D call: TRBD2 (5 bases). Trimming removed 6 bases at V and 6 bases at J, with 12 bases between. CDR3 length: 13 amino acids. Germline-derived CDR1 and CDR2 are SGHTA and FQGTGA. The DNA of the CDR3 is TGTGCCAGCAGGCTGGGAGCAGGCAATGAGCAGTTCTTC. Protein sequence: CASRLGAGNEQFF.

This clonotype occurred many times. The chain carries TRBV5-1 and TRBJ2-4; TRBD1 is a possible D gene (5 bases). The CDR3 covers 14 residues. Trimming removed 0 bases at V and 4 bases at J, with 8 bases between. Germline lookup yields CDR1 SGHRS and CDR2 YFSETQ. The CDR3 sequence: CASSLEAGKNIQYF. Here the CDR3 DNA reads TGCGCCAGCAGCTTGGAGGCAGGGAAAAACATTCAGTACTTC. Full variable domain (outside the CDR3, taken from reference TRBV5-1 and TRBJ2-4): KAGVTQTPRYLIKTRGQQVTLSCSPISGHRSVSWYQQTPGQGLQFLFEYFSETQRNKGNFPGRFSGRQFSNSRSEMNVSTLELGDSALYLCASSLEAGKNIQYFGAGTRLSVL.

At least ten counts were recorded for this clonotype. The chain links TRBV12-3 or TRBV12-4 to TRBJ2-3, with 10 bases fitting TRBD2. The CDR3 covers 13 residues. V shed 6 bases, J shed 9 bases, and the junction held 6 bases outside the gene matches. CDR3: CASSIAGGRTQYF. CDR3 sequence (DNA): TGTGCCAGCAGCATAGCGGGAGGCCGGACGCAGTATTTT.

This clonotype has ten or more counts. The chain employs TRBV29-1 and TRBJ2-5; unclear D gene. Germline V lookup: CDR1 SQVTM, CDR2 ANQGSEA. V was trimmed by 6 bases and J by 5 bases, leaving 16 bases between them. The CDR3 spans 13 residues. The CDR3 here is CSVKRVLGETQYF. CDR3 nucleotide sequence: TGCAGCGTGAAAAGGGTCCTGGGGGAGACCCAGTACTTC.

This clonotype has a count of ten or more. The gene calls are TRBV15 and TRBJ2-2; the D is unclear. Germline V CDR1 and CDR2: LNHNV, YYDKDF (reference sequence). V shed 0 bases and J shed 5 bases, with 7 bases lying between them. The CDR3 spans 14 residues. CDR3 sequence reads: CATSRDVGTGELFF. CDR3 sequence (DNA): TGTGCCACCAGCAGAGATGTGGGGACCGGGGAGCTGTTTTTT.

In this sample, this clonotype turned up many times. The rearrangement uses TRBV29-1 and TRBJ2-2; 8 nucleotides align to TRBD2. There are 16 residues in the CDR3. The V gene end was trimmed by 3 bases and the J gene end by 4 bases; junction bases not matched to a gene: 10. Germline V lookup: CDR1 SQVTM, CDR2 ANQGSEA. The CDR3 DNA reads as TGCAGCGTTGATTTAAGATATAGCGGGACCACCGGGGAGCTGTTTTTT. Its protein is CSVDLRYSGTTGELFF.

This clonotype was counted only a few times. V gene TRBV29-1 combines with J gene TRBJ2-7, with a tentative D call TRBD2 (6 bases). CDR1 is SQVTM, CDR2 ANQGSEA, per germline. Trimming left V 3 bases short and J 2 bases short, with 11 bases between. The CDR3 contains 13 residues. The CDR3 DNA sequence: TGCAGCGTTGATAAGGGGACTCCCTACGAGCAGTACTTC. Protein sequence: CSVDKGTPYEQYF.

This clonotype was picked up many times. The chain carries TRBV7-9 and TRBJ2-7; TRBD2 is a possible D gene (6 bases). The germline CDR1 and CDR2 sequences are SEHNR and FQNEAQ (reference sequence). Trimming removed 3 bases from V and 2 bases from J, with 8 bases in between. This CDR3 has 13 amino acids. The CDR3 DNA sequence: TGTGCCAGCAGCTTTGGCGGGACCTACGAGCAGTACTTC. It is translated as CASSFGGTYEQYF.

This clonotype came up a few times. V is TRBV4-3 and J is TRBJ2-7; D gene unclear. Germline CDR1 LGHNA, CDR2 YSLEER. This CDR3 is 14 amino acids long. V was clipped by 0 bases and J by 2 bases, with 8 bases between them. Here the CDR3 reads CASSQDWTAYEQYF. The CDR3 bases are TGCGCCAGCAGCCAAGATTGGACGGCCTACGAGCAGTACTTC.

This clonotype was found many times. This chain joins TRBV6-1 and TRBJ1-2, with 9 bases lining up with TRBD1. CDR1 is MNHNS and CDR2 is SASEGT in the germline V gene. The J segment lost 4 bases and the V segment lost 5 bases, leaving 5 bases of the junction unmatched. The CDR3 is 14 residues long. CDR3 DNA sequence: TGTGCCAGCAGTAAGGGACAGGGCCCCTATGGCTACACCTTC. Translated: CASSKGQGPYGYTF.

On this clonotype: This sequence may be a read error, since a much larger clone differs from it by one base. This CDR3 reads CASSGGQAGGKQFF. CDR3 DNA sequence: TGTGCCAGCTCCGGTGGACAAGCGGGGGGGAAGCAGTTCTTC. The chain links TRBV6-1 to TRBJ2-1; the match to TRBD2 covers 10 bases. J gave up 11 bases and V 8 bases, and 12 bases lay outside the gene matches. CDR1 MNHNS and CDR2 SASEGT come from the germline V gene. This CDR3 is built from 14 residues.

The chain joins TRBV10-3 to TRBJ2-3, with D possibly matching TRBD2 (6 bases). CDR1 ENHRY and CDR2 SYGVKD come from the germline V gene. The CDR3 covers 14 residues. V lost 8 bases, J lost 2 bases, and 14 bases lay in between. The CDR3 DNA reads TGTGCCATCGGCTCCGGGACTCACACAGATACGCAGTATTTT. Amino acid sequence: CAIGSGTHTDTQYF.

This clonotype was seen many times. V is TRBV25-1 and J is TRBJ2-1, with 9 bases identical to TRBD2. Germline values: CDR1 MGHDK, CDR2 SYGVNS. The J segment lost 2 bases and the V segment lost 7 bases, leaving 6 bases of the junction unmatched. The CDR3 loop spans 15 amino acids. CDR3 DNA: TGTGCCAGCACCGAGCGGGGGGCTGCCTACAATGAGCAGTTCTTC. Its translation: CASTERGAAYNEQFF.

The V call is TRBV5-1, the J call TRBJ1-1, with 7 bases aligning to TRBD1. CDR1 is SGHRS and CDR2 is YFSETQ in the germline V gene. This CDR3 comprises 15 residues. V gave up 4 bases and J gave up 0 bases; unmatched junction bases: 6. For the CDR3, the DNA is TGCGCCAGCAGCCCGGACAGGTCCTTGAACACTGAAGCTTTCTTT. It is translated as CASSPDRSLNTEAFF.

This clonotype was seen ten or more times. J is TRBJ1-5 and V is TRBV12-3 or TRBV12-4, with D unclear. Deletions cut 7 bases from V and 7 bases from J, with 17 bases between. The CDR3 totals 14 residues. The CDR3 sequence is CASTLRGGGQPQHF. The CDR3 region has the DNA TGTGCCAGCACCCTACGGGGAGGTGGACAGCCCCAGCATTTT.

This clonotype came up a few times. J is TRBJ2-1 and V is TRBV5-1; unclear D gene. The CDR3 spans 15 residues. Trimming shortened V by 4 bases and J by 10 bases, and 21 bases separated the two germline ends. Germline CDR1 is SGHRS and CDR2 is YFSETQ. The CDR3 here is CASSAGSRTELEQFF. CDR3 DNA: TGCGCCAGCAGCGCCGGGTCCCGTACAGAATTGGAGCAGTTCTTC.

This clonotype has a count of ten or more. The CDR3 protein is CASSRDYPKQFF. In DNA form, the CDR3 reads TGTGCCAGCAGTAGGGACTACCCGAAGCAGTTCTTC. This chain uses TRBV2 with TRBJ2-1; 7 nucleotides agree with TRBD2. Trimming took 5 bases from V and 11 from J; bases not matched to a gene: 6. The CDR3 totals 12 residues. Germline V lookup: CDR1 SNHLY, CDR2 FYNNEI. Looking up the rest from reference TRBV2 and TRBJ2-1 gives the full variable domain: EPEVTQTPSHQVTQMGQEVILRCVPISNHLYFYWYRQILGQKVEFLVSFYNNEISEKSEIFDDQFSVERPDGSNFTLKIRSTKLEDSAMYFCASSRDYPKQFFGPGTRLTVL.

In its sample, this clonotype was seen a few times. The chain combines TRBV4-2 with TRBJ2-1; 9 bases align to TRBD2. Germline trimming cut 3 bases from V and 6 bases from J; bases unmatched to any gene: 12. CDR1 and CDR2 from the germline V gene are LGHNA and YNFKEQ. CDR3 size: 17 residues. CDR3: CASSHQPGTSLFNEQFF. DNA of the CDR3: TGTGCCAGCAGCCACCAGCCCGGGACTAGCTTATTCAATGAGCAGTTCTTC.

The chain joins TRBV30 to TRBJ2-7; D is possibly TRBD1 or TRBD2 (5 bases each). This CDR3 comprises 10 residues. From germline, CDR1 is GTSNPN and CDR2 SVGIG (reference sequence). V lost 5 bases and J lost 8, with 10 bases in between. The CDR3 bases are TGTGCCTGGGGGACCTTCAAGCAGTACTTC. This gives the protein CAWGTFKQYF.

The J gene is TRBJ2-7, the V gene TRBV7-6, with TRBD1 identical over 8 bases. J gave up 4 bases and V 4 bases, and 9 bases lay outside the gene matches. CDR3 length equals 15 residues. Germline lookup yields CDR1 SGHVS and CDR2 FNYEAQ. CDR3 in amino acids: CASSSTWTGQYEQYF. The CDR3 DNA is TGTGCCAGCAGCTCCACTTGGACAGGGCAGTACGAGCAGTACTTC.

V and J are TRBV20-1 and TRBJ1-1; D ambiguous. The V and J ends lost 3 bases and 4 bases respectively, with 15 bases between them. Germline V lookup: CDR1 DFQATT, CDR2 SNEGSKA (reference sequence). There are 14 residues in the CDR3. The CDR3 spells CSARTINSGTEAFF. The DNA for the CDR3 is TGCAGTGCTAGGACGATAAACTCGGGCACTGAAGCTTTCTTT.

This clonotype has a handful of counts. This rearrangement joins TRBV20-1 to TRBJ2-3; 11 bases fit TRBD2. There are 18 residues in the CDR3. The V gene's germline CDR1 is DFQATT and CDR2 SNEGSKA (reference sequence). V gave up 0 bases and J gave up 0 bases; unmatched junction bases: 8. The CDR3 DNA reads TGCAGTGCTAGAGATCTCCAGACTAGCGGGGCTAGCACAGATACGCAGTATTTT. Translating it yields CSARDLQTSGASTDTQYF.

This clonotype was counted a few times. The chain has TRBV2 and TRBJ1-2; 8 nucleotides agree with TRBD1. V was pared by 6 bases and J by 7 bases, with 4 bases of the junction left unmatched. The CDR3 extends over 12 amino acids. Germline values: CDR1 SNHLY, CDR2 FYNNEI. The chain's CDR3 is CASSDDRGGYTF. The CDR3, as DNA: TGTGCCAGCAGCGACGACAGGGGTGGCTACACCTTC.

This clonotype was picked up a small number of times. The gene calls are TRBV9 and TRBJ2-7; the D is unclear. Germline loops: CDR1 SGDLS, CDR2 YYNGEE. This CDR3 spans 13 amino acids. Trimming stripped 0 bases from V and 7 bases from J, with 11 bases between. The CDR3: CASSVEGTPEQYF. CDR3 DNA sequence: TGTGCCAGCAGCGTAGAAGGTACCCCAGAGCAGTACTTC.

This chain uses TRBV6-1 with TRBJ2-1, with no clear D. This CDR3 comprises 16 residues. The germline V gene encodes CDR1 MNHNS and CDR2 SASEGT. V lost 9 bases to trimming and J lost 0 bases, with 18 bases between them. Here the CDR3 DNA reads TGTGCCAGTATGTACGCGGCGGCAAGCTCCTACAATGAGCAGTTCTTC. This encodes CASMYAAASSYNEQFF.

This clonotype was counted many times. This sequence joins TRBV29-1 and TRBJ2-3; 9 nucleotides align to TRBD2. This CDR3 contains 16 residues. V was pared by 7 bases and J by 2 bases, with 13 bases of the junction left unmatched. The V gene's germline CDR1 is SQVTM and CDR2 ANQGSEA. CDR3 protein: CSGTGGPSGDTDTQYF. As DNA, the CDR3 is TGCAGCGGGACGGGGGGCCCTAGCGGGGACACAGATACGCAGTATTTT.